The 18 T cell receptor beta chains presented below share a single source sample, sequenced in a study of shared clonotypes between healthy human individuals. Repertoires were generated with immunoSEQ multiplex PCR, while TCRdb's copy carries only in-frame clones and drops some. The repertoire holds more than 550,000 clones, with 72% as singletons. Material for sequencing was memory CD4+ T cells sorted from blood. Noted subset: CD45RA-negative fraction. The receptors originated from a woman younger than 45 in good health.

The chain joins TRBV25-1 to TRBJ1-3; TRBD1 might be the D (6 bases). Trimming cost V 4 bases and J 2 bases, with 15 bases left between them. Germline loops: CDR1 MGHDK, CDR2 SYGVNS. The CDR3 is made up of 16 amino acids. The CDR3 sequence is CASSGGRGFPGNTIYF. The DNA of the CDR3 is TGTGCCAGCAGTGGGGGCAGGGGCTTCCCTGGAAACACCATATATTTT.

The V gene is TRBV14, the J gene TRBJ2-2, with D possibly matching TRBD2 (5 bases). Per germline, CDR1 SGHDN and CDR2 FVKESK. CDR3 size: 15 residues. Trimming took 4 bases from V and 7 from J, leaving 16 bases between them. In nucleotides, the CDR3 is TGTGCCAGCAGCCCCAATCGGGTCCGGGGCGGGGAGCTGTTTTTT. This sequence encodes CASSPNRVRGGELFF.

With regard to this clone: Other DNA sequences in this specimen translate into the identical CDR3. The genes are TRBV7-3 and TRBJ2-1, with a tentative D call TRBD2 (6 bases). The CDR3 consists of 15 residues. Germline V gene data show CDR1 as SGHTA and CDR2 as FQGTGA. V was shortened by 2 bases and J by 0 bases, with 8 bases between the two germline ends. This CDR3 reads CASSLAGSSYNEQFF. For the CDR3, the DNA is TGTGCCAGCAGCTTAGCGGGGAGCTCCTACAATGAGCAGTTCTTC.

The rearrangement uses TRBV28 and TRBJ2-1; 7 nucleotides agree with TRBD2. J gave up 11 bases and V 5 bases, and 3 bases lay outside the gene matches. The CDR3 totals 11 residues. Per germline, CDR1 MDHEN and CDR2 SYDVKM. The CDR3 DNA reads TGTGCCAGCAGTGGGAGGGTTAAGCAGTTCTTC. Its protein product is CASSGRVKQFF.

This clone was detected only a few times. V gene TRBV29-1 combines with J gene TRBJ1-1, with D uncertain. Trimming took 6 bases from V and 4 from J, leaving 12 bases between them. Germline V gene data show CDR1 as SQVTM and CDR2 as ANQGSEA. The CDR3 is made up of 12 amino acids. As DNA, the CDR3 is TGCAGCGTCGCCGTCGGCGGCACTGAAGCTTTCTTT. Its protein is CSVAVGGTEAFF. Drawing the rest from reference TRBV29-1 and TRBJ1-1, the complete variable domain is SAVISQKPSRDICQRGTSLTIQCQVDSQVTMMFWYRQQPGQSLTLIATANQGSEATYESGFVIDKFPISRPNLTFSTLTVSNMSPEDSSIYLCSVAVGGTEAFFGQGTRLTVV.

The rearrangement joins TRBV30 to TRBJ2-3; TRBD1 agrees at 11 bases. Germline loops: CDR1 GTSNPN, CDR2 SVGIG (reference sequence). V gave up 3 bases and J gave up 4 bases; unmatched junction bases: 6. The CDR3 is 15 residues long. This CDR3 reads CAWSTGQGAADTQYF. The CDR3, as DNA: TGTGCCTGGAGCACCGGACAGGGGGCGGCAGATACGCAGTATTTT.

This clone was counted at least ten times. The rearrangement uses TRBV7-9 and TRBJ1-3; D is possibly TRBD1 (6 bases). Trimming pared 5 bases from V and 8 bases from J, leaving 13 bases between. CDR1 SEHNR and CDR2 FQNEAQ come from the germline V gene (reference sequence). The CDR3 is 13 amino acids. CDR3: CASSHRTVDTIYF. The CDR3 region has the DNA TGTGCCAGCAGCCACCGGACAGTGGACACCATATATTTT.

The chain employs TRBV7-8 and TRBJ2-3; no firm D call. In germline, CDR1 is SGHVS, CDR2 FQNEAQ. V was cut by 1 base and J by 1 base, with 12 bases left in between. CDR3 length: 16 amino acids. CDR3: CASSLGGWVGTDTQYF. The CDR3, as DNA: TGTGCCAGCAGCTTAGGGGGTTGGGTCGGCACAGATACGCAGTATTTT.

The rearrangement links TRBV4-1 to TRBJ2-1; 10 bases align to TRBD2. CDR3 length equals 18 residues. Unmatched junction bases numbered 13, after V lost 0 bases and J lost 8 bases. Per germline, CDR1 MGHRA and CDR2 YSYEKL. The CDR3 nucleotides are TGCGCCAGCAGCCAAGAGCGGGCTAGCGGGAGCAGATGGGATGAGCAGTTCTTC. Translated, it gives CASSQERASGSRWDEQFF.

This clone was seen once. The CDR3 loop is CASSIALEAETQYF. CDR3 bases: TGTGCCAGTAGTATAGCCCTCGAAGCCGAGACCCAGTACTTC. V and J are TRBV19 and TRBJ2-5; D is unresolved. Germline lookup yields CDR1 LNHDA and CDR2 SQIVND (reference sequence). The CDR3 has 14 residues. Trimming stripped 1 base from V and 5 bases from J, with 11 bases between.

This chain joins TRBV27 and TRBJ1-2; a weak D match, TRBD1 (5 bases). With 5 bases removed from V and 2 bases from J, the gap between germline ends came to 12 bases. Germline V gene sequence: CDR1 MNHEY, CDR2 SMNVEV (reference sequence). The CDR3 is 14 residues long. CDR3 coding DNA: TGTGCCAGCAGTCTCACAGAGGGGAACTATGGCTACACCTTC. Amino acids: CASSLTEGNYGYTF.

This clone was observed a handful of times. The CDR3 DNA reads TGCGCCGTGGTAGCGGGAGGGCTAAATGAGCAGTTCTTC. Its protein is CAVVAGGLNEQFF. The rearrangement links TRBV23-1 to TRBJ2-1, with 11 bases identical to TRBD2. TRBV23-1 is known as an ORF, though its function is uncertain. The CDR3 covers 13 residues. V lost 11 bases to trimming and J lost 7 bases; unmatched junction nucleotides: 7.

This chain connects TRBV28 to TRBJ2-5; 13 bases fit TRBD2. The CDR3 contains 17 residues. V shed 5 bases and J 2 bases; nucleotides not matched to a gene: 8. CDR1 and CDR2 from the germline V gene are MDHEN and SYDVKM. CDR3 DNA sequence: TGTGCCAGCAGTCCCTTGACTAGCGGGAGGACTCAAGAGACCCAGTACTTC. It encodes CASSPLTSGRTQETQYF.

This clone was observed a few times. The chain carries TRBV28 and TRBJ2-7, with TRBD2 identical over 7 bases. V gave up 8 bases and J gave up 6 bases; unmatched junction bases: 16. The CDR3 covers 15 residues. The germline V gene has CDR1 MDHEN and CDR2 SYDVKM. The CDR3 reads CASFSAWQAGSEQYF. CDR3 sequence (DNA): TGTGCCAGCTTCTCCGCGTGGCAAGCGGGAAGCGAGCAGTACTTC.

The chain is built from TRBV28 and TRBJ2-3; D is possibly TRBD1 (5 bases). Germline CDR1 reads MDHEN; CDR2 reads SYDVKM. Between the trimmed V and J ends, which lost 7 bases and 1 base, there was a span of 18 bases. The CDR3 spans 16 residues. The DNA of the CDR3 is TGTGCCAGCACCCAAAAGGTAGGACACGGCACAGATACGCAGTATTTT. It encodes CASTQKVGHGTDTQYF.

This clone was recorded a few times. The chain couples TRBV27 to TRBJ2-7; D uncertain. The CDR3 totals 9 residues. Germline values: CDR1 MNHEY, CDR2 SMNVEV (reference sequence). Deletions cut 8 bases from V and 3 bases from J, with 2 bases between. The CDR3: CASGYEQYF. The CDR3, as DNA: TGTGCCAGCGGCTACGAGCAGTACTTC.

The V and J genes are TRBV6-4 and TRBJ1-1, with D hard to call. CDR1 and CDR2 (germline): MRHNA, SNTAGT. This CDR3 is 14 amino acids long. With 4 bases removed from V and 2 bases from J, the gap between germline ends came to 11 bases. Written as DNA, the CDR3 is TGTGCCAGCAGTGCTTCTCCTCCCAACACTGAAGCTTTCTTT. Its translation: CASSASPPNTEAFF.

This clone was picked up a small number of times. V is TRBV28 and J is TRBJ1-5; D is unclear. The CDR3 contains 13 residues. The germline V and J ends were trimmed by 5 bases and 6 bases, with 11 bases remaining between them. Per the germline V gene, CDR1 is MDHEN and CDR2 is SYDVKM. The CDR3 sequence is CASSPYKIQPQHF. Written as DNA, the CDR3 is TGTGCCAGCAGTCCTTATAAGATTCAGCCCCAGCATTTT.